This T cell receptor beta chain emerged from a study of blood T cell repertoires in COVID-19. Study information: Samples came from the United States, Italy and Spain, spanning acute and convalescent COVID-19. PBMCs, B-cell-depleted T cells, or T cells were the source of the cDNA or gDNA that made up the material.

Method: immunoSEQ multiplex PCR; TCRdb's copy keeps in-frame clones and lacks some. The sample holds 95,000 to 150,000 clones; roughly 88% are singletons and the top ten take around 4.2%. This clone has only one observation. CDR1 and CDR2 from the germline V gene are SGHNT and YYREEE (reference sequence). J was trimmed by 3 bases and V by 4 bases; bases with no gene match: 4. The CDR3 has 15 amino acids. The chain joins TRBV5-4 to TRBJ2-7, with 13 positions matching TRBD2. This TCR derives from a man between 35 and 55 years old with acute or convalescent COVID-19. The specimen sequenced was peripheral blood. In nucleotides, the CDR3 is TGTGCCAGCAGCCTAGGGACTAGCGGGATCTACGAGCAGTACTTC. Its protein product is CASSLGTSGIYEQYF. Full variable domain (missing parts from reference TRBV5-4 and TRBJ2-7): ETGVTQSPTHLIKTRGQQVTLRCSSQSGHNTVSWYQQALGQGPQFIFQYYREEENGRGNFPPRFSGLQFPNYSSELNVNALELDDSALYLCASSLGTSGIYEQYFGPGTRLTVT.